These 19 T cell receptor beta chains came from one sample sequenced in a study of immune characterization of retroperitoneal liposarcoma. TCRdb fed the PCR reads into MiXCR, producing one record per CDR3 protein. The table has 7,900 or so distinct CDR3 sequences, 35% to 45% seen once. Sequencing was carried out using tumor tissue. Every receptor here comes from a male donor with retroperitoneal liposarcoma.

The chain couples TRBV6-1 to TRBJ1-1; D remains ambiguous. The CDR3 has 13 residues. The germline V and J ends were trimmed by 8 bases and 2 bases, with 12 bases remaining between them. Germline V gene sequence: CDR1 MNHNS, CDR2 SASEGT. The CDR3 region is CASCDSPNTEAFF. CDR3 bases: TGTGCCAGCTGCGATAGTCCAAACACTGAAGCTTTCTTT.

The chain recombines TRBV7-2 with TRBJ1-2, with D hard to call. CDR3 size: 15 residues. Germline loops: CDR1 SGHTA, CDR2 FQGNSA. Deletions cut 0 bases from V and 0 bases from J, with 8 bases between. The CDR3 nucleotides are TGTGCCAGCAGCTTAGCTACAGCAGCTAACTATGGCTACACCTTC. As protein: CASSLATAANYGYTF.

This clonotype is labeled as medium-sized. This chain connects TRBV12-3 or TRBV12-4 to TRBJ2-3, with 9 bases aligning to TRBD2. CDR3 length: 17 amino acids. Trimming took 0 bases from V and 5 from J; bases not matched to a gene: 9. The chain's CDR3 is CASSLAYGGRAGDTQYF. CDR3 in DNA: TGTGCCAGCAGTTTAGCCTACGGCGGGAGGGCCGGAGATACGCAGTATTTT.

Points on this clonotype: Being one base from a much bigger clone, this may be a read error. The V call is TRBV11-2, the J call TRBJ2-5; 11 bases map to TRBD2. The end of the DNA fits TRBJ2-7 better, so the J call may be wrong. The CDR3 extends over 16 amino acids. The germline CDR1 and CDR2 sequences are SGHAT and FQNNGV. CDR3 nucleotides: TGTGCCAGCAGCCCTAAGAGTAGCGGGAGGGCCCGCGAGCAGTACTTC. Its protein is CASSPKSSGRAREQYF.

This clonotype is labeled as medium-sized. The rearrangement joins TRBV27 to TRBJ2-1; D is possibly TRBD1 or TRBD2 (6 bases each). Matching the DNA end better, TRBJ2-7 makes the J call doubtful. From germline, CDR1 is MNHEY and CDR2 SMNVEV (reference sequence). The CDR3 has 19 amino acids. The CDR3 here is CASRLRGARVQAGEVEQYF. The CDR3 DNA reads TGTGCCAGCAGGTTAAGGGGAGCAAGGGTGCAAGCAGGGGAGGTCGAGCAGTACTTC.

This clonotype occurred a few times. This rearrangement joins TRBV10-1 to TRBJ2-1, with D perhaps matching TRBD1 (6 bases). Trimming stripped 2 bases from V and 6 bases from J, with 14 bases between. This CDR3 has 15 residues. Germline CDR1 WNHNN, CDR2 SYGVQD (reference sequence). The CDR3 here is CASSEQGGTGNEQFF. The CDR3 DNA reads TGCGCCAGCAGTGAGCAAGGGGGTACTGGCAATGAGCAGTTCTTC.

The chain uses TRBV10-2 and TRBJ2-1, with 7 bases identical to TRBD1. The last part of the DNA fits TRBJ2-7 better; the J call may be wrong. Germline lookup yields CDR1 WSHSY and CDR2 SAAADI. The CDR3 is 15 residues long. This chain's CDR3 is CASTTGLGTSYEQYF. In nucleotides, the CDR3 is TGCGCCAGCACGACAGGGCTCGGAACATCCTACGAGCAGTACTTC.

This clonotype is medium-sized. V usage is TRBV12-3 or TRBV12-4 and J usage is TRBJ2-1, with no clear D. The DNA end is more similar to TRBJ2-7, so the J call may be wrong. This CDR3 region has 15 residues. CDR3 region: CASSLGSQEANEQYF. The CDR3 nucleotides read TGTGCCAGCAGTTTAGGCAGTCAAGAAGCTAATGAGCAGTACTTC.

The chain couples TRBV7-2 to TRBJ2-1, with TRBD2 matching 12 bases. Germline CDR1 and CDR2: SGHTA and FQGNSA. This CDR3 has 15 amino acids. V was pared by 5 bases and J by 12 bases, with 11 bases of the junction left unmatched. CDR3 region: CASSEVLAGGPGQFF. The CDR3 nucleotides read TGTGCCAGCAGCGAGGTCCTAGCGGGAGGGCCGGGGCAGTTCTTC. Full variable domain (outside the CDR3, taken from reference TRBV7-2 and TRBJ2-1): GAGVSQSPSNKVTEKGKDVELRCDPISGHTALYWYRQSLGQGLEFLIYFQGNSAPDKSGLPSDRFSAERTGGSVSTLTIQRTQQEDSAVYLCASSEVLAGGPGQFFGPGTRLTVL.

This clonotype rates as medium-sized. The V gene is TRBV12-3 or TRBV12-4, the J gene TRBJ2-1; D perhaps matches TRBD2 (6 bases). The end of the DNA fits TRBJ2-4 better, so the J call may be wrong. The CDR3 covers 13 residues. This chain's CDR3 is CASSFGGKNIQYF. The CDR3 DNA sequence: TGTGCCAGCAGTTTTGGGGGGAAAAACATTCAGTACTTC.

The chain couples TRBV7-2 to TRBJ2-4; D is possibly TRBD1 (6 bases). The CDR3 is 14 amino acids. Germline CDR1 reads SGHTA; CDR2 reads FQGNSA. The V end lost 3 bases, the J end lost 13 bases, and 19 bases lay between the germline ends. The CDR3 is CASSFTQGNNEQYF. The DNA for the CDR3 is TGTGCCAGCAGCTTTACACAGGGAAACAATGAGCAGTACTTC.

Judged by abundance, this clonotype is medium-sized. This chain joins TRBV7-8 and TRBJ2-1; D may be TRBD2 (7 bases). The CDR3 has 16 amino acids. The V gene lost 1 base and the J gene lost 13 bases, with 23 bases spanning the gap. CDR1 is SGHVS, CDR2 FQNEAQ, per germline. CDR3 DNA: TGTGCCAGCAGCTTAGTGGTAGGGGGGGGTCAAGAGACCCAGTTCTTC. Amino acid sequence: CASSLVVGGGQETQFF.

V is TRBV6-1 and J is TRBJ2-1, with 12 positions matching TRBD2. Near its end, the DNA agrees better with TRBJ2-5, so the J call may be wrong. The CDR3 consists of 17 residues. In germline, CDR1 is MNHNS, CDR2 SASEGT. The CDR3 DNA sequence: TGTGCCAGCAGTGAAGAACTAGCGGGGGGCACAAGTGAGACCCAGTACTTC. Protein: CASSEELAGGTSETQYF.

This clonotype was seen only a few times. The V call is TRBV7-2, the J call TRBJ1-3, with a possible D match to TRBD1 (5 bases). Trimming removed 2 bases at V and 2 bases at J, with 10 bases between. Germline-derived CDR1 and CDR2 are SGHTA and FQGNSA. CDR3 length equals 15 residues. The CDR3 region is CASSLTPGTGNTIYF. The DNA of the CDR3 is TGTGCCAGCAGCTTAACTCCAGGGACTGGAAACACCATATATTTT.

By frequency in the sample, this clonotype is medium-sized. The chain combines TRBV6-6 with TRBJ2-3; 8 bases line up with TRBD1. Germline-derived CDR1 and CDR2 are MNHNY and SVGAGI (reference sequence). Trimming cost V 1 base and J 2 bases; bases outside gene matches: 14. This CDR3 has 19 amino acids. CDR3 sequence reads: CASSYYRGFNSRFTDTQYF. CDR3 bases: TGTGCCAGCAGTTACTACAGGGGGTTTAATTCTCGTTTCACAGATACGCAGTATTTT.

The V and J genes are TRBV6-1 and TRBJ1-6; possible D gene TRBD1, 5 bases. This CDR3 is 15 amino acids long. The V gene lost 0 bases and the J gene lost 9 bases, with 12 bases spanning the gap. Germline lookup yields CDR1 MNHNS and CDR2 SASEGT. The CDR3 nucleotides read TGTGCCAGCAGTGAAGCTCCGGCCGGGGGTTCACCCCTCCACTTT. Protein: CASSEAPAGGSPLHF.

The CDR3 here is CASSFSGIALETQFF. The CDR3 DNA is TGTGCCAGCAGTTTTAGCGGGATAGCTCTGGAGACCCAGTTCTTC. This chain links TRBV6-5 with TRBJ2-1; 8 bases are shared with TRBD2. CDR3 size: 15 residues. Germline V gives CDR1 MNHEY, CDR2 SVGAGI. Germline trimming cut 4 bases from V and 13 bases from J; bases unmatched to any gene: 15.

In its sample, this clonotype was seen a few times. The genes are TRBV4-1 and TRBJ2-1; D call uncertain. This CDR3 contains 14 residues. Per the germline V gene, CDR1 is MGHRA and CDR2 is YSYEKL. V lost 4 bases to trimming and J lost 13 bases, with 20 bases between them. The CDR3 coding sequence is TGCGCCAGCAGCCCTAGAGTAGGGTTGGAGACCCAGTTCTTC. This encodes CASSPRVGLETQFF.

This clonotype is labeled medium-sized (0.01 to 0.1%). The chain carries TRBV7-2 and TRBJ2-1; D gene ambiguous. The V gene's germline CDR1 is SGHTA and CDR2 FQGNSA. CDR3 length equals 11 residues. V lost 6 bases to trimming and J lost 13 bases, with 13 bases between them. The CDR3 bases are TGTGCCAGCAGTATTAAAGAGACCCAGTTCTTC. The encoded protein is CASSIKETQFF.